The 22 T cell receptor beta chains listed next were all sequenced from one sample in a study of identical twins (dated by TCRdb to 2016 to 2017). Receptor libraries were prepared by 5' RACE. The instrument was an Illumina HiSeq 2000. TCRdb trimmed public reads at Q25 via fastp, called clones via MiXCR and kept in-frame beta chains. Rows matching on CDR3 protein sequence are summarized as one entry with the most common DNA and genes. In this sample the table shows a few hundred thousand distinct CDR3 sequences, about 8.9% of which occur a single time. In total, the top ten clones hold roughly 3.1% of the sample. This same sample was also part of a study on yellow fever vaccine responses in identical twins.

Sequenced material: CD8+ T cells sorted from blood. These receptors were collected from a woman between 18 and 29 years old in good health.

This clonotype was detected many times. V gene TRBV7-8 combines with J gene TRBJ1-1; possible D gene TRBD1, 6 bases. Germline assignment: CDR1 SGHVS and CDR2 FQNEAQ. This CDR3 has 12 residues. V was clipped by 4 bases and J by 6 bases, with 9 bases between them. CDR3 DNA: TGTGCCAGCAGCTCCAGGGGAGCTGAAGCTTTCTTT. Protein sequence: CASSSRGAEAFF.

The chain recombines TRBV27 with TRBJ2-3, with 7 positions matching TRBD2. Per the germline V gene, CDR1 is MNHEY and CDR2 is SMNVEV (reference sequence). The length of the CDR3 is 16 residues. Trimming took 3 bases from V and 2 from J; bases not matched to a gene: 8. The CDR3 is CASSLGLADSTDTQYF. In nucleotides, the CDR3 is TGTGCCAGCAGTTTGGGTCTAGCGGATTCCACAGATACGCAGTATTTT.

This clonotype appeared many times. This chain uses TRBV6-2 or TRBV6-3 with TRBJ1-1; 7 bases align to TRBD1. This CDR3 is built from 16 residues. CDR1 is MNHEY and CDR2 is SVGEGT in the germline V gene. Germline trimming cut 2 bases from V and 0 bases from J; bases unmatched to any gene: 6. CDR3 amino acids: CASSYPGTAMNTEAFF. The DNA for the CDR3 is TGTGCCAGCAGTTACCCCGGGACAGCAATGAACACTGAAGCTTTCTTT.

V gene TRBV5-6 combines with J gene TRBJ2-7; the match to TRBD2 covers 7 bases. CDR1 and CDR2 from the germline V gene are SGHDT and YYEEEE. The CDR3 spans 17 residues. Trimming at V came to 0 bases and at J to 0 bases, leaving 9 bases not matched to a gene. The CDR3 sequence is CASSLVGSGWISYEQYF. CDR3 nucleotides: TGTGCCAGCAGCTTGGTTGGTAGCGGGTGGATCTCCTACGAGCAGTACTTC.

With regard to this clonotype: The junction and the germline gene differ at one end; a read error may be behind it. V and J are TRBV12-3 or TRBV12-4 and TRBJ2-1; tentatively, D is TRBD2 (6 bases). This CDR3 comprises 16 residues. The CDR3 DNA reads as TGTGACAGCAGTTTAGACTCTAGCGCGCTCTACAATGAGCAGTTCTTC. It codes for CDSSLDSSALYNEQFF.

On this clonotype: An end of the junction does not agree with germline; a read error may underlie this. The chain combines TRBV12-3 or TRBV12-4 with TRBJ2-7; 8 bases map to TRBD2. This CDR3 region has 19 residues. The CDR3 DNA reads TGTGCCAGCTGTTTGAGGACTAGCCCTGCTGAGGTTCTGGGCTACGAGCAGTACTTC. The encoded protein is CASCLRTSPAEVLGYEQYF.

The chain combines TRBV10-3 with TRBJ2-1; no clear D. Germline V gene lookup returns CDR1 ENHRY and CDR2 SYGVKD. The length of the CDR3 is 15 residues. V was clipped by 5 bases and J by 8 bases, with 19 bases between them. The CDR3 region is CAISRPSSPLDEQFF. DNA of the CDR3: TGTGCCATCAGTCGCCCCTCCTCTCCCCTAGATGAGCAGTTCTTC.

This clonotype was seen more than once but under ten times. The chain employs TRBV7-9 and TRBJ2-3, with D hard to call. V was trimmed by 1 base and J by 1 base, leaving 12 bases between them. Germline V gene data show CDR1 as SEHNR and CDR2 as FQNEAQ (reference sequence). The CDR3 covers 16 residues. CDR3 in DNA: TGTGCCAGCAGCTTAGGGCGGTCATCTGGCACAGATACGCAGTATTTT. This encodes CASSLGRSSGTDTQYF.

The table lists this clonotype with a few counts. This chain uses TRBV18 with TRBJ2-3, with a possible D match to TRBD2 (6 bases). V was shortened by 0 bases and J by 2 bases, with 12 bases between the two germline ends. Germline CDR1 KGHSH, CDR2 LQKENI. This CDR3 spans 16 amino acids. CDR3: CASSPPSGRDTDTQYF. In nucleotides, the CDR3 is TGTGCCAGCTCACCACCGTCCGGGAGAGACACAGATACGCAGTATTTT.

V is TRBV29-1 and J is TRBJ2-7, with D perhaps TRBD1 or TRBD2 (5 bases each). The CDR3 is 13 amino acids. Germline loops: CDR1 SQVTM, CDR2 ANQGSEA. The ends were cut back, 7 bases at V and 4 bases at J, with 17 bases in the middle. CDR3 in DNA: TGCAGCGGGGGTGGGGGATCTAGGTACGAGCAGTACTTC. It codes for CSGGGGSRYEQYF.

This chain joins TRBV27 and TRBJ2-5, with unresolved D. Trimming stripped 0 bases from V and 2 bases from J, with 13 bases between. The CDR3 loop spans 16 amino acids. CDR1 is MNHEY, CDR2 SMNVEV, per germline (reference sequence). This CDR3 is CASSLSIRQIQETQYF. The CDR3 bases are TGTGCCAGCAGTTTATCAATACGACAAATTCAAGAGACCCAGTACTTC.

The chain is built from TRBV13 and TRBJ2-7; TRBD1 agrees at 10 bases. Trimming took 1 base from V and 0 from J; bases not matched to a gene: 3. The CDR3 loop spans 16 amino acids. CDR1 and CDR2 (germline): PRHDT, FYEKMQ (reference sequence). The CDR3 loop reads CASSLARTGGSYEQYF. CDR3 DNA sequence: TGTGCCAGCAGCTTAGCACGGACAGGGGGCTCCTACGAGCAGTACTTC.

This clonotype has a count of ten or more. This rearrangement joins TRBV28 to TRBJ1-2, with a weak D call TRBD1 (5 bases). Trimming removed 1 base at V and 8 bases at J, with 17 bases between. Looked up from germline, CDR1 is MDHEN and CDR2 is SYDVKM. The CDR3 loop spans 15 amino acids. The CDR3 DNA reads as TGTGCCAGCAGTTTATTGGGAGACAGTACGGAGGGCTACACCTTC. Encoded protein: CASSLLGDSTEGYTF.

This clonotype has at least ten counts. V usage is TRBV7-3 and J usage is TRBJ2-2, with TRBD2 matching 11 bases. This CDR3 is 16 amino acids long. CDR1 SGHTA and CDR2 FQGTGA come from the germline V gene. The V and J ends lost 5 bases and 1 base, in that order; junction bases with no gene match: 3. The CDR3: CASSTGLAGNTGELFF. The DNA for the CDR3 is TGTGCCAGCAGCACCGGACTAGCGGGGAACACCGGGGAGCTGTTTTTT.

This clonotype was picked up many times. The chain employs TRBV4-1 and TRBJ1-3, with D perhaps TRBD1 (5 bases). Germline V gene sequence: CDR1 MGHRA, CDR2 YSYEKL. Trimming removed 1 base from V and 0 bases from J, with 13 bases in between. The CDR3 runs 17 residues. CDR3 nucleotide sequence: TGCGCCAGCAGCCAAGGTTTGGGGCCCGCCTCTGGAAACACCATATATTTT. This encodes CASSQGLGPASGNTIYF.

This clonotype showed up many times. The chain employs TRBV12-3 or TRBV12-4 and TRBJ2-5; no clear D. CDR3 length: 11 amino acids. V was cut by 4 bases and J by 4 bases, with 4 bases left in between. CDR3 in amino acids: CASSSRETQYF. The CDR3 nucleotides are TGTGCCAGCAGTTCTCGAGAGACCCAGTACTTC.

There are a few counts of this clonotype. The rearrangement joins TRBV6-2 or TRBV6-3 to TRBJ2-7; D remains unclear. The ends were cut back, 3 bases at V and 3 bases at J, with 9 bases in the middle. Germline V gives CDR1 MNHEY, CDR2 SVGEGT. The CDR3 contains 13 residues. CDR3 coding DNA: TGTGCCAGCAGTTATTCCGCGAACTACGAGCAGTACTTC. Translation: CASSYSANYEQYF.

This clonotype was counted only a few times. The J gene is TRBJ2-3, the V gene TRBV30; no definite D call. Germline CDR1 reads GTSNPN; CDR2 reads SVGIG (reference sequence). CDR3 length: 13 amino acids. CDR3 sequence: CAHYSWDTDTQYF. The CDR3 DNA follows: TGTGCTCACTACTCCTGGGACACAGATACGCAGTATTTT.

This clonotype has more than one count but fewer than ten. The V call is TRBV7-9, the J call TRBJ2-3, with 11 bases matching TRBD2. The V and J ends lost 0 bases and 3 bases, in that order; junction bases with no gene match: 5. This CDR3 is built from 17 residues. The V gene's germline CDR1 is SEHNR and CDR2 FQNEAQ (reference sequence). The chain's CDR3 is CASSLAASGGITDTQYF. The DNA for the CDR3 is TGTGCCAGCAGCTTAGCGGCTAGCGGGGGGATTACAGATACGCAGTATTTT.

This clonotype showed up just a few times. Compared with germline, one end of the junction differs, possibly owing to a read error. The J gene is TRBJ2-1, the V gene TRBV7-7, with 9 bases that match TRBD2. The CDR3 contains 15 residues. CDR1 and CDR2 from the germline V gene are SSHAT and FNYEAQ (reference sequence). The CDR3 protein is CASSPVAGEYNEQFF. Written as DNA, the CDR3 is TGTGCTAGCAGCCCCGTAGCGGGAGAGTACAATGAGCAGTTCTTC. Complete variable domain (other parts from reference TRBV7-7 and TRBJ2-1): GAGVSQSPRYKVTKRGQDVTLRCDPISSHATLYWYQQALGQGPEFLTYFNYEAQPDKSGLPSDRFSAERPEGSISTLTIQRTEQRDSAMYRCASSPVAGEYNEQFFGPGTRLTVL.

This clonotype has a count of ten or more. This chain uses TRBV15 with TRBJ2-7; D uncertain. Trimming pared 3 bases from V and 6 bases from J, leaving 9 bases between. The germline CDR1 and CDR2 sequences are LNHNV and YYDKDF (reference sequence). This CDR3 region has 12 residues. CDR3 sequence reads: CATSSPLSEQYF. DNA of the CDR3: TGTGCCACCAGCAGCCCATTAAGCGAGCAGTACTTC. Filled out from reference TRBV15 and TRBJ2-7, the complete variable domain reads DAMVIQNPRYQVTQFGKPVTLSCSQTLNHNVMYWYQQKSSQAPKLLFHYYDKDFNNEADTPDNFQSRRPNTSFCFLDIRSPGLGDTAMYLCATSSPLSEQYFGPGTRLTVT.

This clonotype turned up a few times. This rearrangement joins TRBV28 to TRBJ2-3; no clear D. Germline V lookup: CDR1 MDHEN, CDR2 SYDVKM. V was cut by 6 bases and J by 10 bases, with 17 bases left in between. The CDR3 totals 13 residues. CDR3 amino acids: CASSRANSVAQYF. In nucleotides, the CDR3 is TGTGCCAGCAGCCGGGCGAATTCTGTAGCGCAGTATTTT.